A single sample is the source of the 14 T cell receptor beta chains below, sequenced in a study of blood T cell repertoires in COVID-19. The assay was immunoSEQ multiplex PCR, and TCRdb's table has in-frame clones only and misses some. Of over 200,000 clones in the sample, approximately 90% were seen once. Material: peripheral blood. The receptors originated from an elderly man with acute or convalescent COVID-19.

This clone was counted a few times. The V call is TRBV3-1 (or the pseudogene TRBV3-2), the J call TRBJ2-3, with TRBD2 identical over 16 bases. The junction had 6 bases not matched to a gene; V was cut back by 4 bases and J by 2 bases. The CDR3 loop spans 18 amino acids. Germline V gene data show CDR1 as LGHDT and CDR2 as YNNKEL (reference sequence). The CDR3 DNA follows: TGTGCCAGCAGCCCCGGGACTAGCGGGAGGGCATTCACAGATACGCAGTATTTT. Its translation: CASSPGTSGRAFTDTQYF.

The chain recombines TRBV19 with TRBJ2-5; 7 nucleotides line up with TRBD2. The junction had 12 bases not matched to a gene; V was cut back by 7 bases and J by 7 bases. CDR1 is LNHDA, CDR2 SQIVND, per germline (reference sequence). The CDR3 sequence is 14 residues long. CDR3 protein: CASTRGDQGGTQYF. DNA of the CDR3: TGTGCCAGTACCCGGGGGGACCAAGGAGGGACCCAGTACTTC.

As regards this clone: This likely comes from a read error, as the CDR3 has no conserved phenylalanine or tryptophan at its end. It is unclear where the CDR3 begins or ends on the DNA, so no DNA is shown, and the CDR3 is as TCRdb lists it. This chain joins TRBV19 and TRBJ1-1. With termini counted, the CDR3 has 14 amino acids. Germline CDR1 is LNHDA and CDR2 is SQIVND (reference sequence). This CDR3 reads CASSNNGGVTSLGL.

V gene TRBV2 combines with J gene TRBJ1-2, with 7 nucleotides matching TRBD1. The CDR3 extends over 15 amino acids. The junction had 8 bases not matched to a gene; V was cut back by 7 bases and J by 0 bases. CDR1 SNHLY and CDR2 FYNNEI come from the germline V gene. The CDR3 region is CASIPVRGTNYGYTF. DNA for the CDR3: TGTGCCAGCATCCCTGTCAGGGGGACTAACTATGGCTACACCTTC. Variable domain in full (rest from reference TRBV2 and TRBJ1-2): EPEVTQTPSHQVTQMGQEVILRCVPISNHLYFYWYRQILGQKVEFLVSFYNNEISEKSEIFDDQFSVERPDGSNFTLKIRSTKLEDSAMYFCASIPVRGTNYGYTFGSGTRLTVV.

V is TRBV7-2 and J is TRBJ2-5, with D possibly matching TRBD2 (6 bases). Trimming took 2 bases from V and 1 from J, leaving 11 bases between them. The CDR3 consists of 15 residues. CDR1 and CDR2 from the germline V gene are SGHTA and FQGNSA. The CDR3 region has the DNA TGTGCCAGCAGCTTACTCCATAGCGGCCAAGAGACCCAGTACTTC. Protein sequence: CASSLLHSGQETQYF. Filled out from reference TRBV7-2 and TRBJ2-5, the complete variable domain reads GAGVSQSPSNKVTEKGKDVELRCDPISGHTALYWYRQSLGQGLEFLIYFQGNSAPDKSGLPSDRFSAERTGGSVSTLTIQRTQQEDSAVYLCASSLLHSGQETQYFGPGTRLLVL.

The chain combines TRBV5-6 with TRBJ2-1, with D perhaps TRBD2 (5 bases). The germline V gene encodes CDR1 SGHDT and CDR2 YYEEEE. V lost 1 base to trimming and J lost 6 bases, with 17 bases between them. The CDR3 is 16 amino acids. CDR3 in amino acids: CASSLYPGPGGNEQFF. DNA for the CDR3: TGTGCCAGCAGCTTGTATCCAGGCCCCGGAGGCAATGAGCAGTTCTTC. The full variable domain, completed using reference TRBV5-6 and TRBJ2-1, is DAGVTQSPTHLIKTRGQQVTLRCSPKSGHDTVSWYQQALGQGPQFIFQYYEEEERQRGNFPDRFSGHQFPNYSSELNVNALLLGDSALYLCASSLYPGPGGNEQFFGPGTRLTVL.

The chain is built from TRBV5-4 and TRBJ2-5, with TRBD1 matching 7 bases. Germline trimming cut 0 bases from V and 5 bases from J; bases unmatched to any gene: 7. Germline V gene lookup returns CDR1 SGHNT and CDR2 YYREEE (reference sequence). The CDR3 has 15 amino acids. The CDR3 here is CASSLGQGAWETQYF. CDR3 nucleotide sequence: TGTGCCAGCAGCTTGGGACAGGGTGCGTGGGAGACCCAGTACTTC. Based on the CDR3 plus reference TRBV5-4 and TRBJ2-5, the full variable domain is ETGVTQSPTHLIKTRGQQVTLRCSSQSGHNTVSWYQQALGQGPQFIFQYYREEENGRGNFPPRFSGLQFPNYSSELNVNALELDDSALYLCASSLGQGAWETQYFGPGTRLLVL.

The chain recombines TRBV27 with TRBJ2-7, with 10 bases identical to TRBD1. With 5 bases clipped from V and 2 bases from J, the junction kept 6 bases outside the gene matches. CDR1 is MNHEY, CDR2 SMNVEV, per germline (reference sequence). The CDR3 has 15 residues. The chain's CDR3 is CASSPGQGVTYEQYF. Here the CDR3 DNA reads TGTGCCAGCAGTCCTGGACAGGGGGTGACCTACGAGCAGTACTTC.

The V call is TRBV3-1 (or the pseudogene TRBV3-2), the J call TRBJ2-5; 12 bases agree with TRBD2. This CDR3 region has 17 residues. Germline V gene sequence: CDR1 LGHDT, CDR2 YNNKEL (reference sequence). V gave up 4 bases and J gave up 10 bases; unmatched junction bases: 16. CDR3 nucleotide sequence: TGTGCCAGCAGCCCGAATAGTGCTAGCGGGAGGGCCGGGGACCAGTACTTC. Amino acid sequence: CASSPNSASGRAGDQYF.

The J gene is TRBJ2-1, the V gene TRBV2; 13 nucleotides match TRBD2. With 7 bases clipped from V and 3 bases from J, the junction kept 9 bases outside the gene matches. The length of the CDR3 is 17 residues. The V gene's germline CDR1 is SNHLY and CDR2 FYNNEI. The CDR3 reads CASIRLAGGTLYNEQFF. In DNA form, the CDR3 reads TGTGCCAGCATACGACTAGCGGGAGGCACCCTCTACAATGAGCAGTTCTTC.

This rearrangement joins TRBV7-3 to TRBJ2-3, with 13 nucleotides matching TRBD2. The ends lost 4 bases at V and 1 base at J; junction bases unmatched: 5. The germline CDR1 and CDR2 sequences are SGHTA and FQGTGA. The CDR3 contains 17 residues. This CDR3 reads CASSSGLAGARTDTQYF. In DNA, the CDR3 is TGTGCCAGCAGCTCCGGACTAGCGGGAGCACGCACAGATACGCAGTATTTT. Full variable domain (outside the CDR3, taken from reference TRBV7-3 and TRBJ2-3): GAGVSQTPSNKVTEKGKYVELRCDPISGHTALYWYRQSLGQGPEFLIYFQGTGAADDSGLPNDRFFAVRPEGSVSTLKIQRTERGDSAVYLCASSSGLAGARTDTQYFGPGTRLTVL.

The chain uses TRBV28 and TRBJ2-5, with no clear D. V gave up 5 bases and J gave up 5 bases, with 9 bases separating them. This CDR3 comprises 12 residues. Looked up from germline, CDR1 is MDHEN and CDR2 is SYDVKM. This CDR3 reads CASSRHGETQYF. CDR3 coding DNA: TGTGCCAGCAGTCGACATGGGGAGACCCAGTACTTC.

J is TRBJ1-1 and V is TRBV5-8; D might be TRBD1 (6 bases). This CDR3 is built from 16 residues. From germline, CDR1 is SGHTS and CDR2 YDEGEE. The V and J ends lost 4 bases and 3 bases respectively, with 19 bases between them. The CDR3 sequence: CASSPPYTSGDTEAFF. The CDR3 coding sequence is TGTGCCAGCAGCCCTCCTTACACTTCAGGGGACACTGAAGCTTTCTTT.

The rearrangement links TRBV15 to TRBJ2-1; 10 nucleotides line up with TRBD1. Germline V gene sequence: CDR1 LNHNV, CDR2 YYDKDF (reference sequence). The junction had 13 bases not matched to a gene; V was cut back by 1 base and J by 7 bases. CDR3 length equals 18 residues. CDR3 sequence (DNA): TGTGCCACCAGCAGAGGGACCCCGACGACAGGGGGCCTAAATGAGCAGTTCTTC. Its protein is CATSRGTPTTGGLNEQFF.